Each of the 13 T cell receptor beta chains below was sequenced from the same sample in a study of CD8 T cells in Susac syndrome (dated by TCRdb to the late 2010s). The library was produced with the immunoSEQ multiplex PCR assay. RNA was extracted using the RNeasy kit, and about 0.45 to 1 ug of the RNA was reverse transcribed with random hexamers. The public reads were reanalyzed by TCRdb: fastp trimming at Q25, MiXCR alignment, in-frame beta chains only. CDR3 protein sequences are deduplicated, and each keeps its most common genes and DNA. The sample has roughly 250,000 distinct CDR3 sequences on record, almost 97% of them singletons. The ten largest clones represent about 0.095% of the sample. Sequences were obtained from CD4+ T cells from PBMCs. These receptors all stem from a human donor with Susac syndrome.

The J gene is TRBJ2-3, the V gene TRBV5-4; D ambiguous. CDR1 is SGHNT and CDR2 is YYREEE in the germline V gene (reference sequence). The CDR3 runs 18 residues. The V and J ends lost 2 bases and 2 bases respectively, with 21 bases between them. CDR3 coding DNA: TGTGCCAGCAGCTTAGGCGGCCCGGCCGAACAAAACACAGATACGCAGTATTTT. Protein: CASSLGGPAEQNTDTQYF. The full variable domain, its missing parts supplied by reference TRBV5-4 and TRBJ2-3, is ETGVTQSPTHLIKTRGQQVTLRCSSQSGHNTVSWYQQALGQGPQFIFQYYREEENGRGNFPPRFSGLQFPNYSSELNVNALELDDSALYLCASSLGGPAEQNTDTQYFGPGTRLTVL.

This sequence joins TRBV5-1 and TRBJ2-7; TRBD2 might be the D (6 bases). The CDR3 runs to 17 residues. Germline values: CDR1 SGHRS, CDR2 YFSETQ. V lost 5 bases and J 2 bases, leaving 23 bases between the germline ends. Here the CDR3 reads CASSPGGGNSLTYEQYF. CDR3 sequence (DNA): TGCGCCAGCAGTCCCGGCGGCGGGAACTCTTTAACCTACGAGCAGTACTTC. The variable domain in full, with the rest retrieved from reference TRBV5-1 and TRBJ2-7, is KAGVTQTPRYLIKTRGQQVTLSCSPISGHRSVSWYQQTPGQGLQFLFEYFSETQRNKGNFPGRFSGRQFSNSRSEMNVSTLELGDSALYLCASSPGGGNSLTYEQYFGPGTRLTVT.

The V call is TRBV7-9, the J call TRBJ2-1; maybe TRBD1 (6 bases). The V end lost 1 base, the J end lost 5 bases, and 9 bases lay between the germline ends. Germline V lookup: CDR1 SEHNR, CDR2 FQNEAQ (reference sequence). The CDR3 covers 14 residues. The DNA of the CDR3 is TGTGCCAGCAGCTTAGTACAGGGCCACAATGAGCAGTTCTTC. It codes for CASSLVQGHNEQFF. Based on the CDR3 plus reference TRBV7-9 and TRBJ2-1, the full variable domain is DTGVSQNPRHKITKRGQNVTFRCDPISEHNRLYWYRQTLGQGPEFLTYFQNEAQLEKSRLLSDRFSAERPKGSFSTLEIQRTEQGDSAMYLCASSLVQGHNEQFFGPGTRLTVL.

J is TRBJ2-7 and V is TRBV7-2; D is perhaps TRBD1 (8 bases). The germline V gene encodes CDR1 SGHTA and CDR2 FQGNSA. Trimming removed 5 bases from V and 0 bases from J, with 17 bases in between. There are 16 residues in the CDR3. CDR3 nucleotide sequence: TGTGCCAGCAGCCGATACAGGGGGGGGGACTCCTACGAGCAGTACTTC. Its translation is CASSRYRGGDSYEQYF.

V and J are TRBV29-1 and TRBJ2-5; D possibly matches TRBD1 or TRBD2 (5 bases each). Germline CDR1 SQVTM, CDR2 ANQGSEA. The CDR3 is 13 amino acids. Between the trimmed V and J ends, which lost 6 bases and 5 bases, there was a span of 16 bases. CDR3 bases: TGCAGCGTAGGGACCCGTTTAAGTGAGACCCAGTACTTC. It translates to CSVGTRLSETQYF. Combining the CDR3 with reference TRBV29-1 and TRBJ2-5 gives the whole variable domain SAVISQKPSRDICQRGTSLTIQCQVDSQVTMMFWYRQQPGQSLTLIATANQGSEATYESGFVIDKFPISRPNLTFSTLTVSNMSPEDSSIYLCSVGTRLSETQYFGPGTRLLVL.

The CDR3 region has the DNA TGTGCCAGCAGTTTATCAGGGGGCCTGCGTCTTGATCGTGGCTACACCTTC. This encodes CASSLSGGLRLDRGYTF. The rearrangement joins TRBV28 to TRBJ1-2; 8 bases fit TRBD1. With V trimmed by 1 base and J by 7 bases, 14 bases remained unmatched. The CDR3 has 17 residues. Germline assignment: CDR1 MDHEN and CDR2 SYDVKM.

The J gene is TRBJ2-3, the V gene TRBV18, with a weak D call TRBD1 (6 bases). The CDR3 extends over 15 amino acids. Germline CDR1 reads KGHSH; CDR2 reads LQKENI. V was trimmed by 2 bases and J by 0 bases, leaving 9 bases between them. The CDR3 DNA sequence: TGTGCCAGCTCACCAGGACAGACTAGCACAGATACGCAGTATTTT. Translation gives CASSPGQTSTDTQYF. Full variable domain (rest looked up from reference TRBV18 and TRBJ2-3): NAGVMQNPRHLVRRRGQEARLRCSPMKGHSHVYWYRQLPEEGLKFMVYLQKENIIDESGMPKERFSAEFPKEGPSILRIQQVVRGDSAAYFCASSPGQTSTDTQYFGPGTRLTVL.

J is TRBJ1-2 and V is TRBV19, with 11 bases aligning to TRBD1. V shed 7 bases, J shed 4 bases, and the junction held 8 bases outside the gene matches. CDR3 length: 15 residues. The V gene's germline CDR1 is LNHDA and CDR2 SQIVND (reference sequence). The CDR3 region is CASISRTGGTYGYTF. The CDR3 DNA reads TGTGCCAGTATCTCGCGGACAGGGGGCACCTATGGCTACACCTTC.

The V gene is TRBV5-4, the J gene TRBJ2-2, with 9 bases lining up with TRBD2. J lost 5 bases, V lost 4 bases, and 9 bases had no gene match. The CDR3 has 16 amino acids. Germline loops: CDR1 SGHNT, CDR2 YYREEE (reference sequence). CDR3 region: CASSPSSGRLTGELFF. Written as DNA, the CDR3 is TGTGCCAGCAGCCCGAGTAGCGGGAGACTAACCGGGGAGCTGTTTTTT.

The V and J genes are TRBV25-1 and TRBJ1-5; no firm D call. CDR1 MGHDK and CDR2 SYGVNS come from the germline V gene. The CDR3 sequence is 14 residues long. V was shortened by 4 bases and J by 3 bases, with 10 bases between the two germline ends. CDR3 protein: CASSAEHYNQPQHF. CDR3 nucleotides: TGTGCCAGCAGTGCAGAGCACTACAATCAGCCCCAGCATTTT.

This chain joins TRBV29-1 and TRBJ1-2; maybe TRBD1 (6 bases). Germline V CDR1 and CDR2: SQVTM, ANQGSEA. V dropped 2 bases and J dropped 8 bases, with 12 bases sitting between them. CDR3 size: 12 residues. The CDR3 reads CSVELQGWGYTF. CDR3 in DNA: TGCAGCGTTGAACTACAGGGCTGGGGCTACACCTTC.

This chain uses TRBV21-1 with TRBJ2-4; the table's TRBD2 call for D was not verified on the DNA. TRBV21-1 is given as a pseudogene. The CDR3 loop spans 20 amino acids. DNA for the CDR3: TGTGCCAGCAGCAAAGCTAGGGGGTTTAGCGGGAGGTTTGGGAAAAACATTCAGTACTTC. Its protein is CASSKARGFSGRFGKNIQYF.

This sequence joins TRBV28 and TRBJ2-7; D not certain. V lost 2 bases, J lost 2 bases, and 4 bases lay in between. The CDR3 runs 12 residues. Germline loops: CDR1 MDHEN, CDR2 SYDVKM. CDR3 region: CASSLLPYEQYF. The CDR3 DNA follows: TGTGCCAGCAGTTTACTTCCCTACGAGCAGTACTTC.